These 32 T cell receptor beta chains came from one sample sequenced in a study of blood T cell repertoires in COVID-19. Clones were sequenced by immunoSEQ multiplex PCR, and TCRdb holds only the in-frame ones, with some missing. The sample records under 85,000 clones, roughly nine tenths being singletons. What was sequenced was peripheral blood. The receptors were sampled from a man older than 75 in a cohort sampled during active COVID-19.

V and J are TRBV2 and TRBJ2-1; TRBD2 agrees at 9 bases. V was pared by 5 bases and J by 5 bases, with 4 bases of the junction left unmatched. From germline, CDR1 is SNHLY and CDR2 FYNNEI. This CDR3 comprises 14 residues. The CDR3 DNA reads TGTGCCAGCAGTCTTAGCGGGGGAAACAATGAGCAGTTCTTC. This encodes CASSLSGGNNEQFF. The variable domain in full, with the rest retrieved from reference TRBV2 and TRBJ2-1, is EPEVTQTPSHQVTQMGQEVILRCVPISNHLYFYWYRQILGQKVEFLVSFYNNEISEKSEIFDDQFSVERPDGSNFTLKIRSTKLEDSAMYFCASSLSGGNNEQFFGPGTRLTVL.

This chain links TRBV21-1 with TRBJ1-5; the table's D call TRBD1 went unverified against the DNA. TRBV21-1 is shown as a pseudogene. The CDR3 runs 16 residues. The CDR3 coding sequence is TGTGCCAGCAGCAAAGGGACAGGGGAAGGCAATCAGCCCCAGCATTTT. Translating it yields CASSKGTGEGNQPQHF.

The J gene is TRBJ2-4, the V gene TRBV19; 11 nucleotides align to TRBD2. This CDR3 spans 16 amino acids. V was pared by 5 bases and J by 0 bases, with 3 bases of the junction left unmatched. Germline CDR1 is LNHDA and CDR2 is SQIVND (reference sequence). The CDR3 loop is CASSRLAGLAKNIQYF. CDR3 DNA: TGTGCCAGTAGTCGACTAGCGGGGTTAGCCAAAAACATTCAGTACTTC.

The gene calls are TRBV19 and TRBJ1-2; D possibly corresponds to TRBD1 (6 bases). The CDR3 covers 14 residues. Trimming shortened V by 6 bases and J by 0 bases, and 11 bases separated the two germline ends. Germline assignment: CDR1 LNHDA and CDR2 SQIVND (reference sequence). The CDR3 sequence is CASRIQGTNYGYTF. Written as DNA, the CDR3 is TGTGCCAGTAGAATACAGGGAACTAACTATGGCTACACCTTC.

The V gene is TRBV2, the J gene TRBJ2-7; possibly TRBD2 for D (5 bases). This CDR3 spans 13 amino acids. Trimming stripped 5 bases from V and 2 bases from J, with 10 bases between. Per germline, CDR1 SNHLY and CDR2 FYNNEI. This CDR3 is CASSLAGTYEQYV. The CDR3 nucleotides are TGTGCCAGCAGTTTGGCCGGGACCTACGAGCAGTACGTC.

The chain has TRBV14 and TRBJ1-1; no reliable D call. V was trimmed by 0 bases and J by 0 bases, leaving 14 bases between them. Germline V gene sequence: CDR1 SGHDN, CDR2 FVKESK. The CDR3 covers 17 residues. CDR3 bases: TGTGCCAGCAGCCAAGATCGCAGGACGGGAATGAACACTGAAGCTTTCTTT. Translated: CASSQDRRTGMNTEAFF.

The chain has TRBV27 and TRBJ2-2; 9 nucleotides align to TRBD1. The CDR3 runs to 17 residues. The V segment lost 6 bases and the J segment 6 bases; nucleotides outside the gene matches: 14. The germline CDR1 and CDR2 sequences are MNHEY and SMNVEV (reference sequence). CDR3: CASSRWFGTGLAGELFF. In nucleotides, the CDR3 is TGTGCCAGCAGCCGATGGTTCGGGACAGGGCTTGCCGGGGAGCTGTTTTTT.

This chain joins TRBV9 and TRBJ1-6, with TRBD1 identical over 9 bases. Per germline, CDR1 SGDLS and CDR2 YYNGEE. Losses at the gene ends were 4 bases for V and 4 bases for J; bases not matched to a gene: 3. The CDR3 sequence is 15 residues long. CDR3: CASSIGQGYNSPLHF. CDR3 DNA sequence: TGTGCCAGCAGCATCGGACAGGGGTATAATTCACCCCTCCACTTT.

V gene TRBV3-1 (or the pseudogene TRBV3-2) combines with J gene TRBJ1-1; D uncertain. Germline lookup yields CDR1 LGHDT and CDR2 YNNKEL (reference sequence). The V end was cut by 3 bases, the J end by 8 bases, with 16 bases between. CDR3 length: 14 residues. CDR3 protein: CASSQASPFGEAFF. Here the CDR3 DNA reads TGTGCCAGCAGCCAGGCGAGTCCCTTCGGGGAAGCTTTCTTT.

The chain employs TRBV20-1 and TRBJ2-7; 12 nucleotides agree with TRBD2. The CDR3 is 15 amino acids. Losses at the gene ends were 3 bases for V and 4 bases for J; bases not matched to a gene: 7. Germline V CDR1 and CDR2: DFQATT, SNEGSKA (reference sequence). The CDR3 nucleotides are TGCAGTGCTAGTGGTCTAGCGGGGGGGCCGTACGAGCAGTACGTC. Protein sequence: CSASGLAGGPYEQYV.

This clone was counted only a few times. The genes are TRBV3-1 (or the pseudogene TRBV3-2) and TRBJ2-1; D possibly corresponds to TRBD2 (7 bases). V was pared by 4 bases and J by 3 bases, with 19 bases between. Germline CDR1 is LGHDT and CDR2 is YNNKEL (reference sequence). CDR3 length: 17 residues. The CDR3 nucleotides are TGTGCCAGCAGCCTAGGGGGGGGCCTTTCTCGCTACAATGAGCAGTTCTTC. It translates to CASSLGGGLSRYNEQFF.

The CDR3 region has the DNA TGTGCCAGCAGAGGACAGGGAACCTACGAGCAGTACTTC. Its protein product is CASRGQGTYEQYF. The chain carries TRBV27 and TRBJ2-7; TRBD1 agrees at 8 bases. This CDR3 spans 13 amino acids. Losses at the gene ends were 6 bases for V and 2 bases for J; bases not matched to a gene: 3. Germline V gives CDR1 MNHEY, CDR2 SMNVEV (reference sequence).

CDR3 sequence (DNA): TGTGCCAGCTCCACCGGGACAGGGGGTCCACGCTACACCTTC. Its translation: CASSTGTGGPRYTF. The chain joins TRBV18 to TRBJ1-2; the match to TRBD1 covers 11 bases. This CDR3 has 14 amino acids. V was clipped by 6 bases and J by 9 bases; unmatched bases: 9. Germline V lookup: CDR1 KGHSH, CDR2 LQKENI.

There are a few counts of this clone. The chain has TRBV19 and TRBJ2-7, with 10 positions matching TRBD1. Germline values: CDR1 LNHDA, CDR2 SQIVND (reference sequence). The CDR3 is 16 amino acids. The V segment lost 4 bases and the J segment 3 bases; nucleotides outside the gene matches: 9. The CDR3 here is CASSTRTGGIYYEQYF. DNA for the CDR3: TGTGCCAGTAGTACCCGGACAGGGGGTATCTACTACGAGCAGTACTTC. The entire variable domain, with the rest obtained from reference TRBV19 and TRBJ2-7, is as follows: DGGITQSPKYLFRKEGQNVTLSCEQNLNHDAMYWYRQDPGQGLRLIYYSQIVNDFQKGDIAEGYSVSREKKESFPLTVTSAQKNPTAFYLCASSTRTGGIYYEQYFGPGTRLTVT.

CDR3 nucleotide sequence: TGTGCCAGCAGCGCTTCATTTCACGGGGAAAACATTCAGTACTTC. It codes for CASSASFHGENIQYF. The rearrangement uses TRBV9 and TRBJ2-4; D perhaps matches TRBD2 (5 bases). Deletions cut 3 bases from V and 5 bases from J, with 15 bases between. Per the germline V gene, CDR1 is SGDLS and CDR2 is YYNGEE. This CDR3 is 15 amino acids long.

This clone was observed once. The chain is built from TRBV3-1 (or the pseudogene TRBV3-2) and TRBJ1-2; no reliable D call. The V gene's germline CDR1 is LGHDT and CDR2 YNNKEL (reference sequence). The CDR3 is made up of 12 amino acids. Deletions cut 1 base from V and 8 bases from J, with 8 bases between. CDR3 loop: CASSQAPGGYTF. The CDR3 nucleotides read TGTGCCAGCAGCCAAGCTCCGGGGGGCTACACCTTC.

The V and J genes are TRBV7-2 and TRBJ2-5; TRBD2 matches at 8 bases. Trimming cost V 4 bases and J 2 bases; bases outside gene matches: 6. CDR3 size: 15 residues. Germline V gene lookup returns CDR1 SGHTA and CDR2 FQGNSA. CDR3: CASSSSGGWQETQYF. The CDR3 region has the DNA TGTGCCAGCAGCTCGAGCGGGGGTTGGCAAGAGACCCAGTACTTC.

The chain has TRBV6-1 and TRBJ2-7; TRBD1 matches 9 bases. V shed 2 bases, J shed 2 bases, and the junction held 10 bases outside the gene matches. CDR3 size: 17 residues. Germline V gives CDR1 MNHNS, CDR2 SASEGT. CDR3 DNA sequence: TGTGCCAGCAGTGAATGGCCCCGAGGACAGGGGACCTACGAGCAGTACTTC. It is translated as CASSEWPRGQGTYEQYF.

J is TRBJ1-1 and V is TRBV2; D may be TRBD1 (6 bases). The CDR3 contains 16 residues. CDR1 SNHLY and CDR2 FYNNEI come from the germline V gene. The V gene lost 6 bases and the J gene lost 0 bases, with 17 bases spanning the gap. DNA for the CDR3: TGTGCCAGCAGCGGTCCCGGGACACGGATGAACACTGAAGCTTTCTTT. This encodes CASSGPGTRMNTEAFF.

This sequence joins TRBV12-3 or TRBV12-4 and TRBJ1-1, with a possible D match to TRBD1 (6 bases). The germline V and J ends were trimmed by 6 bases and 1 base, with 9 bases remaining between them. The CDR3 has 13 residues. The CDR3 coding sequence is TGTGCCAGCAGGCGACAGGAGAACACTGAAGCTTTCTTT. Translation gives CASRRQENTEAFF.

This chain connects TRBV28 to TRBJ1-5; 9 nucleotides match TRBD1. The CDR3 has 15 amino acids. The junction had 5 bases not matched to a gene; V was cut back by 2 bases and J by 6 bases. Germline V CDR1 and CDR2: MDHEN, SYDVKM. This chain's CDR3 is CASSLRDRVVQPQHF. In DNA form, the CDR3 reads TGTGCCAGCAGTTTAAGGGACAGGGTCGTTCAGCCCCAGCATTTT.

This chain connects TRBV6-2 or TRBV6-3 to TRBJ2-5, with D possibly being TRBD1 (5 bases). Germline CDR1 MNHEY, CDR2 SVGEGT. This CDR3 spans 15 amino acids. V lost 0 bases to trimming and J lost 3 bases, with 11 bases between them. The CDR3, as DNA: TGTGCCAGCAGTTACTCGAACAGGCCAGAAGAGACCCAGTACTTC. This sequence encodes CASSYSNRPEETQYF.

This chain joins TRBV5-1 and TRBJ2-2, with D maybe TRBD1 (6 bases). Germline V gene sequence: CDR1 SGHRS, CDR2 YFSETQ. The CDR3 runs to 16 residues. Deletions cut 4 bases from V and 1 base from J, with 14 bases between. CDR3: CASSQDRLGNTGELFF. CDR3 in DNA: TGCGCCAGCAGCCAGGACAGATTGGGGAACACCGGGGAGCTGTTTTTT.

The chain carries TRBV19 and TRBJ2-2; D is uncertain. Germline values: CDR1 LNHDA, CDR2 SQIVND (reference sequence). V was trimmed by 8 bases and J by 1 base, leaving 8 bases between them. The CDR3 sequence is 13 residues long. CDR3 region: CASLGLNTGELFF. CDR3 sequence (DNA): TGTGCCAGTCTTGGGCTGAACACCGGGGAGCTGTTTTTT.

The chain recombines TRBV5-1 with TRBJ1-4; D gene ambiguous. CDR3 length: 15 residues. Per germline, CDR1 SGHRS and CDR2 YFSETQ. Trimming removed 0 bases at V and 3 bases at J, with 9 bases between. CDR3 nucleotides: TGCGCCAGCAGCTTGGAACAGTTATCTAATGAAAAACTGTTTTTT. This encodes CASSLEQLSNEKLFF.

The rearrangement links TRBV6-5 to TRBJ1-3; TRBD1 is a possible D gene (6 bases). Germline assignment: CDR1 MNHEY and CDR2 SVGAGI. Trimming shortened V by 2 bases and J by 2 bases, and 10 bases separated the two germline ends. CDR3 length equals 15 residues. CDR3 DNA sequence: TGTGCCAGCAGTTACCACAGGGAAACTGGAAACACCATATATTTT. Residues: CASSYHRETGNTIYF.

The chain uses TRBV29-1 and TRBJ1-6, with 7 bases that match TRBD1. V was pared by 5 bases and J by 10 bases, with 8 bases of the junction left unmatched. CDR1 and CDR2 from the germline V gene are SQVTM and ANQGSEA. The CDR3 consists of 13 residues. This CDR3 is CSVRKTGDSPLHF. For the CDR3, the DNA is TGCAGCGTTCGGAAAACAGGGGACTCACCCCTCCACTTT.

The chain is built from TRBV5-4 and TRBJ1-3; TRBD1 might be the D (6 bases). CDR3 length equals 15 residues. CDR1 and CDR2 (germline): SGHNT, YYREEE (reference sequence). Trimming left V 0 bases short and J 4 bases short, with 11 bases between. CDR3 DNA sequence: TGTGCCAGCAGCTTGGCCACAGGGTGGGGAAACACCATATATTTT. It is translated as CASSLATGWGNTIYF.

J is TRBJ1-3 and V is TRBV9, with TRBD1 matching over 8 bases. The CDR3 covers 14 residues. The J segment lost 3 bases and the V segment lost 5 bases, leaving 4 bases of the junction unmatched. Germline V gives CDR1 SGDLS, CDR2 YYNGEE. CDR3 in amino acids: CASSQGAGGNTIYF. The CDR3 DNA is TGTGCCAGCAGTCAGGGGGCAGGTGGAAACACCATATATTTT. The variable domain in full, with the rest retrieved from reference TRBV9 and TRBJ1-3, is DSGVTQTPKHLITATGQRVTLRCSPRSGDLSVYWYQQSLDQGLQFLIQYYNGEERAKGNILERFSAQQFPDLHSELNLSSLELGDSALYFCASSQGAGGNTIYFGEGSWLTVV.

V is TRBV5-1 and J is TRBJ1-2; D unresolved. CDR1 and CDR2 (germline): SGHRS, YFSETQ. This CDR3 contains 13 residues. V gave up 3 bases and J gave up 4 bases, with 10 bases separating them. This chain's CDR3 is CASSSDGSYGYTF. DNA of the CDR3: TGCGCCAGCAGCTCGGACGGGAGCTATGGCTACACCTTC.

This chain uses TRBV9 with TRBJ2-2, with TRBD1 as a possible D gene (5 bases). Germline CDR1 SGDLS, CDR2 YYNGEE. CDR3 length equals 15 residues. V dropped 0 bases and J dropped 6 bases, with 12 bases sitting between them. The CDR3 loop is CASSVERQRSGELFF. The CDR3 DNA is TGTGCCAGCAGCGTAGAGAGACAGCGTTCCGGGGAGCTGTTTTTT.

The DNA for the CDR3 is TGTGCCAGCTCACCTACCGGGACAGGGGAAGAGACCCAGTACTTC. Translating gives CASSPTGTGEETQYF. This sequence joins TRBV18 and TRBJ2-5; the match to TRBD1 covers 10 bases. This CDR3 spans 15 amino acids. Germline CDR1 reads KGHSH; CDR2 reads LQKENI. The trim removed 3 bases at V and 3 bases at J, leaving 4 bases unmatched.